These T cell receptor beta chains were read from a single sample in a study of CD8+CD57+ T cells in acquired aplastic anemia. TCRdb re-called the reads through MiXCR, storing one row per CDR3 protein. The sample has under 150,000 distinct CDR3 sequences; approximately 36% are singletons. Input material: sorted CD4+, CD8+, or CD8+CD57+ T cells (not recorded which) from PBMCs. All receptors derive from a human donor with aplastic anemia. Both conserved end residues are part of each CDR3. A D gene is named only where the DNA matches it firmly. Expanded clones get a size class; other rows say once, few or many, or leave the size out.

CDR3 DNA: TGTGCCAGCAGTAGGAGGGCCCGCGATAATACGCAGTATTTT; CDR3 protein: CASSRRARDNTQYF; V gene: TRBV25-1; D gene: .; clone size: .; J gene: TRBJ2-3
CDR3 DNA: TGTGCCAGCAGCGTAGATAGCGGGGGGGTCCTCGAGACCCAGTACTTC; CDR3 protein: CASSVDSGGVLETQYF; V gene: TRBV9; D gene: TRBD2; clone size: .; J gene: TRBJ2-5
CDR3 DNA: TGTGCCAGTCATTTACAGGGGGCAAGTACTGAAGCTTTCTTT; CDR3 protein: CASHLQGASTEAFF; V gene: TRBV19; D gene: TRBD1; clone size: many; J gene: TRBJ1-1
CDR3 DNA: TGCGCCAGCAGCCAATTCCGGGACACCACCTACGAGCAGTACTTC; CDR3 protein: CASSQFRDTTYEQYF; V gene: TRBV4-3; D gene: .; clone size: .; J gene: TRBJ2-7
CDR3 DNA: TGCAGTGCTAGAGTAGGGACAGGGATCAATTCACCCCTCCACTTT; CDR3 protein: CSARVGTGINSPLHF; V gene: TRBV20-1; D gene: TRBD1; clone size: many; J gene: TRBJ1-6
CDR3 DNA: TGTGCCAGCAGCCCAATAGGGGCCCCTAATGAAAAACTGTTTTTT; CDR3 protein: CASSPIGAPNEKLFF; V gene: TRBV9; D gene: .; clone size: .; J gene: TRBJ1-4
CDR3 DNA: TGTGCCAGCAGCTTAGCTGGCCTAGGTGGAGAGACCCAGTACTTC; CDR3 protein: CASSLAGLGGETQYF; V gene: TRBV7-2; D gene: .; clone size: .; J gene: TRBJ2-5
CDR3 DNA: TGTGCCAGCAGCTTCGGGACTAGCGGGGGGGCAGATACGCAGTATTTT; CDR3 protein: CASSFGTSGGADTQYF; V gene: TRBV11-2; D gene: TRBD2; clone size: .; J gene: TRBJ2-3
CDR3 DNA: TGCGCCAGCAGCTCGACTAGCGGGGAGTCTGGTACGCAGTATTTT; CDR3 protein: CASSSTSGESGTQYF; V gene: TRBV5-1; D gene: TRBD2; clone size: many; J gene: TRBJ2-3
CDR3 DNA: TGCGCCAGCAGCCAGCAGCTGGACACTGAAGCTTTCTTT; CDR3 protein: CASSQQLDTEAFF; V gene: TRBV5-1; D gene: .; clone size: many; J gene: TRBJ1-1
CDR3 DNA: TGTGCCAGCAGGGGCGGGTGGACAGATACGCAGTATTTT; CDR3 protein: CASRGGWTDTQYF; V gene: TRBV7-2; D gene: .; clone size: once; J gene: TRBJ2-3
CDR3 DNA: TGTGCCAGCAGCGTGTCCCGGGGGACAGGAGATCAGCCCCAGCATTTT; CDR3 protein: CASSVSRGTGDQPQHF; V gene: TRBV9; D gene: TRBD1; clone size: few; J gene: TRBJ1-5
CDR3 DNA: TGCGCCAGCAGCCAACTGGGGGGGACTGAAGCTTTCTTT; CDR3 protein: CASSQLGGTEAFF; V gene: TRBV4-1; D gene: .; clone size: .; J gene: TRBJ1-1
CDR3 DNA: TGCAGCGTTGAAGACAGGGGGGGCACTGAAGCTTTCTTT; CDR3 protein: CSVEDRGGTEAFF; V gene: TRBV29-1; D gene: TRBD1; clone size: once; J gene: TRBJ1-1
CDR3 DNA: TGTGCCAGCAGTCGGGGGTTCAATCAGCCCCAGCATTTT; CDR3 protein: CASSRGFNQPQHF; V gene: TRBV7-9; D gene: .; clone size: many; J gene: TRBJ1-5
CDR3 DNA: TGTGCCAGCAGTTACACCAGGGGGTACGAGCAGTACTTC; CDR3 protein: CASSYTRGYEQYF; V gene: TRBV27; D gene: TRBD1; clone size: .; J gene: TRBJ2-7
CDR3 DNA: TGTGCCAGTAGTATTAGGTCAGGTAACAATGAGCAGTTCTTC; CDR3 protein: CASSIRSGNNEQFF; V gene: TRBV19; D gene: .; clone size: many; J gene: TRBJ2-1
CDR3 DNA: TGTGCCAGCAGCCCCCTCTCATTAAGGGAAAAAAAAGATACGCAGTATTTT; CDR3 protein: CASSPLSLREKKDTQYF; V gene: TRBV7-9; D gene: .; clone size: .; J gene: TRBJ2-3
CDR3 DNA: TGTGCCAGCAGCTTGCCCAGGGTGTTT; CDR3 protein: CASSLPRVF; V gene: TRBV7-2; D gene: .; clone size: .; J gene: TRBJ2-2
CDR3 DNA: TGTACCACCAGTGACGGAGGGGGCGACGGCTACACCTTC; CDR3 protein: CTTSDGGGDGYTF; V gene: TRBV24-1; D gene: TRBD1; clone size: .; J gene: TRBJ1-2
CDR3 DNA: TGTGCCAGCAGTTGGGGGCCTGACGCGAACACCGGGGAGCTGTTTTTT; CDR3 protein: CASSWGPDANTGELFF; V gene: TRBV6-5; D gene: .; clone size: many; J gene: TRBJ2-2
CDR3 DNA: TGTGCCAGCAGCTTAGCGGTAGGGATAGATACGCAGTATTTT; CDR3 protein: CASSLAVGIDTQYF; V gene: TRBV7-8; D gene: .; clone size: .; J gene: TRBJ2-3
CDR3 DNA: TGCAGCGTTGAAGGGTCCGGCACTGAAGCTTTCTTT; CDR3 protein: CSVEGSGTEAFF; V gene: TRBV29-1; D gene: .; clone size: .; J gene: TRBJ1-1
CDR3 DNA: TGCAGTGCCTATAAGCGGGGGGCGCAAGAGACCCAGTACTTC; CDR3 protein: CSAYKRGAQETQYF; V gene: TRBV20-1; D gene: TRBD2; clone size: many; J gene: TRBJ2-5
CDR3 DNA: TGCAGTGCTATTGGCTTTGACAAGGGCCGGGATACGCAGTATTTT; CDR3 protein: CSAIGFDKGRDTQYF; V gene: TRBV20-1; D gene: .; clone size: many; J gene: TRBJ2-3
CDR3 DNA: TGTGCCAGCAGCCAAGGGGGCTCTTTGGGCTACACCTTC; CDR3 protein: CASSQGGSLGYTF; V gene: TRBV3-1; D gene: .; clone size: .; J gene: TRBJ1-2
CDR3 DNA: TGTGCCAGCAGCTTAATCTCAAACTCTGGAAACACCATATATTTT; CDR3 protein: CASSLISNSGNTIYF; V gene: TRBV7-9; D gene: .; clone size: .; J gene: TRBJ1-3
CDR3 DNA: TGTGCCAGCAGCTTAGCGGGAGGGCCGGGCACAGATACGCAGTATTTT; CDR3 protein: CASSLAGGPGTDTQYF; V gene: TRBV7-2; D gene: TRBD2; clone size: .; J gene: TRBJ2-3
CDR3 DNA: TGCAGTGCGGCGGGACTAGCGGGGGGGATCACAGATACGCAGTATTTT; CDR3 protein: CSAAGLAGGITDTQYF; V gene: TRBV20-1; D gene: TRBD2; clone size: .; J gene: TRBJ2-3